Each of the 14 T cell receptor beta chains below was sequenced from the same sample in a study of blood T cell repertoires in COVID-19. Produced via immunoSEQ multiplex PCR; TCRdb's table is partial and in-frame only. The table shows around 200,000 clones, with 65% to 85% occurring only once. Sample: PBMCs or T cells enriched from blood (not recorded which). These receptors were obtained from a woman in her thirties or forties with acute COVID-19.

The V call is TRBV2, the J call TRBJ1-6, with unresolved D. Looked up from germline, CDR1 is SNHLY and CDR2 is FYNNEI. Trimming removed 4 bases from V and 7 bases from J, with 5 bases in between. This CDR3 has 12 amino acids. CDR3 amino acids: CASSVSNSPLHF. The CDR3 nucleotides are TGTGCCAGCAGTGTGAGCAATTCACCCCTCCACTTT.

V is TRBV5-5 and J is TRBJ2-6; no firm D call. Germline V gene lookup returns CDR1 SGHKS and CDR2 YYEKEE (reference sequence). CDR3 length: 15 amino acids. V dropped 3 bases and J dropped 5 bases, with 12 bases sitting between them. Written as DNA, the CDR3 is TGTGCCAGCAGCTGGCAGGAAACCCGGGCCAACGTCCTGACTTTC. This encodes CASSWQETRANVLTF.

The chain couples TRBV11-2 to TRBJ2-1; TRBD1 is a possible D gene (6 bases). The V end lost 2 bases, the J end lost 6 bases, and 17 bases lay between the germline ends. Germline V gene data show CDR1 as SGHAT and CDR2 as FQNNGV. The CDR3 covers 16 residues. The CDR3 sequence is CASSLSRTAKLNEQFF. CDR3 coding DNA: TGTGCCAGCAGCTTATCTAGGACAGCCAAACTCAATGAGCAGTTCTTC.

The chain carries TRBV3-1 (or the pseudogene TRBV3-2) and TRBJ2-1; D not resolved. CDR3 size: 16 residues. The germline V gene has CDR1 LGHDT and CDR2 YNNKEL (reference sequence). The V gene lost 0 bases and the J gene lost 6 bases, with 15 bases spanning the gap. Written as DNA, the CDR3 is TGTGCCAGCAGCCAAGACGGATCACAGATGTTCAATGAGCAGTTCTTC. It specifies CASSQDGSQMFNEQFF.

The V call is TRBV6-5, the J call TRBJ1-2; TRBD1 matches at 9 bases. The CDR3 loop spans 14 amino acids. The ends lost 0 bases at V and 8 bases at J; junction bases unmatched: 4. The V gene's germline CDR1 is MNHEY and CDR2 SVGAGI. The CDR3 DNA reads TGTGCCAGCAGTTACTCTGGGGACAGGGACGGCTACACCTTC. Translating gives CASSYSGDRDGYTF.

The chain has TRBV5-1 and TRBJ1-2; the D gene is possibly TRBD1 (5 bases). V lost 0 bases to trimming and J lost 0 bases, with 15 bases between them. There are 17 residues in the CDR3. Looked up from germline, CDR1 is SGHRS and CDR2 is YFSETQ. The CDR3 here is CASSLAAGRTANYGYTF. The CDR3 DNA reads as TGCGCCAGCAGCTTGGCCGCGGGGCGTACCGCTAACTATGGCTACACCTTC.

V usage is TRBV5-1 and J usage is TRBJ1-2; perhaps TRBD1 as D (5 bases). CDR1 and CDR2 (germline): SGHRS, YFSETQ. V was shortened by 4 bases and J by 3 bases, with 13 bases between the two germline ends. The CDR3 is made up of 14 amino acids. The CDR3 reads CASSPGGGDYGYTF. The CDR3 nucleotides read TGCGCCAGCAGCCCGGGTGGGGGGGACTATGGCTACACCTTC. The complete variable domain, with remaining parts taken from reference TRBV5-1 and TRBJ1-2, reads KAGVTQTPRYLIKTRGQQVTLSCSPISGHRSVSWYQQTPGQGLQFLFEYFSETQRNKGNFPGRFSGRQFSNSRSEMNVSTLELGDSALYLCASSPGGGDYGYTFGSGTRLTVV.

This clone was observed a few times. The rearrangement links TRBV10-2 to TRBJ1-1, with D possibly TRBD1 on 5 matching bases. V was pared by 4 bases and J by 6 bases, with 12 bases between. The germline V gene encodes CDR1 WSHSY and CDR2 SAAADI. The CDR3 totals 13 residues. CDR3 loop: CASSVQGKAEAFF. The CDR3 DNA reads as TGCGCCAGCAGTGTTCAGGGTAAGGCTGAAGCTTTCTTT.

This chain links TRBV4-1 with TRBJ1-4; a possible D gene is TRBD1 (5 bases). CDR1 and CDR2 from the germline V gene are MGHRA and YSYEKL. V dropped 0 bases and J dropped 4 bases, with 9 bases sitting between them. The length of the CDR3 is 15 residues. In DNA form, the CDR3 reads TGCGCCAGCAGCCAAGAGCGGGGCCTTAATGAAAAACTGTTTTTT. The encoded protein is CASSQERGLNEKLFF.

The V gene is TRBV19, the J gene TRBJ1-1, with TRBD1 matching over 9 bases. The CDR3 consists of 16 residues. CDR1 and CDR2 from the germline V gene are LNHDA and SQIVND (reference sequence). The junction had 11 bases not matched to a gene; V was cut back by 7 bases and J by 2 bases. CDR3 in amino acids: CASIPGTGKGNTEAFF. CDR3 nucleotides: TGTGCCAGTATACCCGGGACAGGGAAGGGAAACACTGAAGCTTTCTTT.

This chain connects TRBV6-2 or TRBV6-3 to TRBJ2-1; 10 bases line up with TRBD2. This CDR3 comprises 19 residues. From germline, CDR1 is MNHEY and CDR2 SVGEGT. V was pared by 2 bases and J by 0 bases, with 10 bases of the junction left unmatched. The CDR3 protein is CASSYPVSGRGSSYNEQFF. CDR3 nucleotide sequence: TGTGCCAGCAGTTACCCAGTCAGCGGGAGGGGGAGCTCCTACAATGAGCAGTTCTTC.

V usage is TRBV7-2 and J usage is TRBJ2-2; 10 bases line up with TRBD2. The junction had 5 bases not matched to a gene; V was cut back by 1 base and J by 6 bases. The germline V gene encodes CDR1 SGHTA and CDR2 FQGNSA. This CDR3 is 16 amino acids long. As DNA, the CDR3 is TGTGCCAGCAGCTTAGGGCCAGCGGGGGGGCCCGGGGAGCTGTTTTTT. Encoded protein: CASSLGPAGGPGELFF.

The chain links TRBV5-1 to TRBJ1-5; 7 bases line up with TRBD1. Trimming removed 4 bases from V and 1 base from J; junction bases left unmatched: 20. The CDR3 runs to 20 residues. CDR1 is SGHRS and CDR2 is YFSETQ in the germline V gene. CDR3 in amino acids: CASSNKRSRDRDGSNQPQHF. The CDR3 DNA reads TGCGCCAGCAGCAATAAAAGGTCCCGGGACAGAGATGGAAGCAATCAGCCCCAGCATTTT.

The chain couples TRBV7-2 to TRBJ1-1, with D unresolved. Trimming shortened V by 1 base and J by 2 bases, and 11 bases separated the two germline ends. Per the germline V gene, CDR1 is SGHTA and CDR2 is FQGNSA. The CDR3 spans 15 residues. CDR3 amino acids: CASSLVLGGNTEAFF. CDR3 sequence (DNA): TGTGCCAGCAGCTTAGTATTAGGCGGAAACACTGAAGCTTTCTTT.